The rows below give T cell receptor beta chains drawn from one sample of a study of post-analysis software for immune sequencing data. MiXCR was run by TCRdb on the PCR reads, yielding one entry per CDR3 protein. This table has 650,000 to 850,000 distinct CDR3 sequences, roughly half appearing once. Source material: blood. The origin of the receptors is a girl aged 10-17 years with multiple sclerosis. The CDR3 runs from the conserved cysteine through the conserved F or W. D genes are given only for firm matches. Clone size is shown for a subset of rows, as once, few, many or a class of expanded clone.

D gene: .
clone size: few
J gene: TRBJ2-7
V gene: TRBV6-5
CDR3 DNA: TGTGCCAGCAGCGGGACCGGGACGGTTGCCTACGAGCAGTACTTC
CDR3 protein: CASSGTGTVAYEQYF

D gene: .
clone size: .
J gene: TRBJ1-2
V gene: TRBV30
CDR3 DNA: TGTGCCTGGAGTGTACTCGGGAATGGGGGCTACACCTTC
CDR3 protein: CAWSVLGNGGYTF

D gene: .
clone size: .
J gene: TRBJ1-2
V gene: TRBV29-1
CDR3 DNA: TGCAGCGTTGAAGATCAGAGAGAATCTTACTATGGCTACACCTTC
CDR3 protein: CSVEDQRESYYGYTF

D gene: .
clone size: .
J gene: TRBJ2-1
V gene: TRBV29-1
CDR3 DNA: TGCAGCGTCTATGTGAACTTCTACAATGAGCAGTTCTTC
CDR3 protein: CSVYVNFYNEQFF

D gene: TRBD2
clone size: few
J gene: TRBJ2-1
V gene: TRBV5-1
CDR3 DNA: TGCGCCAGCAGCGGCGGGGGTAACAATGAGCAGTTCTTC
CDR3 protein: CASSGGGNNEQFF

D gene: .
clone size: .
J gene: TRBJ2-3
V gene: TRBV20-1
CDR3 DNA: TGCAGTGCCCCGATGGGGATTCGGGATACGCAGTATTTT
CDR3 protein: CSAPMGIRDTQYF

D gene: TRBD1
clone size: .
J gene: TRBJ2-5
V gene: TRBV12-3/TRBV12-4
CDR3 DNA: TGTGCCAGCAGTGGACAGGCGGGTGGAGAGACCCAGTACTTC
CDR3 protein: CASSGQAGGETQYF

D gene: .
clone size: .
J gene: TRBJ2-7
V gene: TRBV13
CDR3 DNA: TGTGCCAGCAGCTTAGGGCCAGGGGATCCCCGCGAGCAGTACTTC
CDR3 protein: CASSLGPGDPREQYF

D gene: .
clone size: .
J gene: TRBJ2-3
V gene: TRBV20-1
CDR3 DNA: TGCAGTGCAAGAAGGGGACCCCCGGGGGATACGCAGTATTTT
CDR3 protein: CSARRGPPGDTQYF

D gene: .
clone size: .
J gene: TRBJ1-5
V gene: TRBV20-1
CDR3 DNA: TGCAGTGCTAGAGTGCAGGGGATAAGCAATCAGCCCCAGCATTTT
CDR3 protein: CSARVQGISNQPQHF

D gene: .
clone size: .
J gene: TRBJ1-6
V gene: TRBV20-1
CDR3 DNA: TGCAGTGCTAGAGCGGCAGGGGCCTATAATTCACCCCTCCACTTT
CDR3 protein: CSARAAGAYNSPLHF

D gene: .
clone size: .
J gene: TRBJ2-5
V gene: TRBV27
CDR3 DNA: TGTGCCAGCAGTCCGCCAGGGTACCGAGAGACCCAGTACTTC
CDR3 protein: CASSPPGYRETQYF

D gene: .
clone size: .
J gene: TRBJ1-4
V gene: TRBV25-1
CDR3 DNA: TGTGCCAGCAGTGCAGGTCGGGACACTGAAAAACTGTTTTTT
CDR3 protein: CASSAGRDTEKLFF

D gene: TRBD2
clone size: .
J gene: TRBJ2-1
V gene: TRBV20-1
CDR3 DNA: TGCAGTGCTCCGGGGACTAGCGGGATGGGGTCCTACAATGAGCAGTTCTTC
CDR3 protein: CSAPGTSGMGSYNEQFF

D gene: TRBD2
clone size: few
J gene: TRBJ2-1
V gene: TRBV5-1
CDR3 DNA: TGCGCCAGCAGTAGCGGGCGGATCAATGAGCAGTTCTTC
CDR3 protein: CASSSGRINEQFF